Following are 5 T cell receptor beta chains from one sample sequenced in a study of blood T cell repertoires in COVID-19. Sequencing used immunoSEQ multiplex PCR; TCRdb keeps in-frame clones, though not all of them. The sample contains roughly 250,000 clones, about 90% of which appear only once. The sequenced sample consisted of PBMCs or T cells enriched from blood (not recorded which). The receptors come from a woman aged 35 to 49 with acute COVID-19.

This clone was seen only once. The chain is built from TRBV6-5 and TRBJ2-7; D gene uncertain. V lost 5 bases and J 4 bases, leaving 15 bases between the germline ends. The CDR3 spans 14 residues. Germline V gene lookup returns CDR1 MNHEY and CDR2 SVGAGI. This CDR3 is CASSNLLGSYEQYF. As DNA, the CDR3 is TGTGCCAGCAGTAACCTCCTCGGGTCATACGAGCAGTACTTC.

This chain links TRBV6-1 with TRBJ2-7; tentative D call: TRBD2 (6 bases). V was shortened by 3 bases and J by 1 base, with 22 bases between the two germline ends. This CDR3 contains 18 residues. The germline CDR1 and CDR2 sequences are MNHNS and SASEGT. CDR3 residues: CASSEAVFNLGGSYEQYF. CDR3 DNA sequence: TGTGCCAGCAGTGAGGCCGTGTTTAATTTGGGGGGATCCTACGAGCAGTACTTC.

The rearrangement joins TRBV9 to TRBJ2-5; D not resolved. The V end lost 0 bases, the J end lost 1 base, and 4 bases lay between the germline ends. Germline CDR1 and CDR2: SGDLS and YYNGEE. There are 13 residues in the CDR3. The CDR3 sequence: CASSVGLQETQYF. In DNA form, the CDR3 reads TGTGCCAGCAGCGTAGGACTCCAAGAGACCCAGTACTTC. Combining the CDR3 with reference TRBV9 and TRBJ2-5 gives the whole variable domain DSGVTQTPKHLITATGQRVTLRCSPRSGDLSVYWYQQSLDQGLQFLIQYYNGEERAKGNILERFSAQQFPDLHSELNLSSLELGDSALYFCASSVGLQETQYFGPGTRLLVL.

The V call is TRBV29-1, the J call TRBJ1-2; 9 nucleotides align to TRBD1. With 6 bases clipped from V and 8 bases from J, the junction kept 10 bases outside the gene matches. The germline V gene has CDR1 SQVTM and CDR2 ANQGSEA. The CDR3 is made up of 13 amino acids. The CDR3 here is CSVWAGQGAGYTF. For the CDR3, the DNA is TGCAGCGTATGGGCGGGACAGGGAGCCGGCTACACCTTC.

V is TRBV2 and J is TRBJ2-7; no definite D call. Trimming shortened V by 1 base and J by 2 bases, and 6 bases separated the two germline ends. CDR1 SNHLY and CDR2 FYNNEI come from the germline V gene. The CDR3 is 13 residues long. CDR3 residues: CASSEERTYEQYF. In DNA, the CDR3 is TGTGCCAGCAGTGAAGAGAGGACCTACGAGCAGTACTTC.